The 21 T cell receptor beta chains below were found in one sample sequenced in a study of CD8 T cells in acute hepatitis C reinfection. The time point was: naive CD8 control sorted from an acute-time-point sample. TCRdb's table, derived via immunoSEQ multiplex PCR, lists solely in-frame clones and lacks some. The data contain approximately 40,000 clones, approximately 85% of them singletons. Sample: naive CD8+ T cells from PBMCs. The origin of the receptors is a woman between 18 and 29 years old who spontaneously cleared hepatitis C infection.

This sequence joins TRBV4-1 and TRBJ2-7; D call uncertain. The germline V and J ends were trimmed by 3 bases and 3 bases, with 9 bases remaining between them. Germline lookup yields CDR1 MGHRA and CDR2 YSYEKL. CDR3 length: 13 residues. The CDR3: CASSHGGYYEQYF. As DNA, the CDR3 is TGCGCCAGCAGCCATGGCGGTTACTACGAGCAGTACTTC.

The chain carries TRBV28 and TRBJ2-5; possibly TRBD1 or TRBD2 for D (5 bases each). Germline V CDR1 and CDR2: MDHEN, SYDVKM. The CDR3 loop spans 14 amino acids. Between the trimmed V and J ends, which lost 6 bases and 3 bases, there was a span of 14 bases. The CDR3 sequence: CASSQRTFEETQYF. Written as DNA, the CDR3 is TGTGCCAGCAGCCAGCGGACATTTGAAGAGACCCAGTACTTC.

A few counts support this clone. J is TRBJ1-2 and V is TRBV29-1; D ambiguous. Trimming removed 5 bases from V and 4 bases from J, with 8 bases in between. CDR3 size: 11 residues. The V gene's germline CDR1 is SQVTM and CDR2 ANQGSEA. The CDR3 is CSVRDIYGYTF. CDR3 bases: TGCAGCGTTCGCGACATCTATGGCTACACCTTC.

The chain employs TRBV5-1 and TRBJ2-1; tentative D call: TRBD1 (5 bases). Germline assignment: CDR1 SGHRS and CDR2 YFSETQ. This CDR3 contains 15 residues. V lost 0 bases and J lost 6, with 13 bases in between. This chain's CDR3 is CASSLEGPTINEQFF. In DNA form, the CDR3 reads TGCGCCAGCAGCTTGGAGGGGCCAACTATCAATGAGCAGTTCTTC. Supplemented by reference TRBV5-1 and TRBJ2-1, the full variable domain reads KAGVTQTPRYLIKTRGQQVTLSCSPISGHRSVSWYQQTPGQGLQFLFEYFSETQRNKGNFPGRFSGRQFSNSRSEMNVSTLELGDSALYLCASSLEGPTINEQFFGPGTRLTVL.

The V and J genes are TRBV5-1 and TRBJ2-3; 10 nucleotides match TRBD2. V was pared by 5 bases and J by 0 bases, with 6 bases of the junction left unmatched. This CDR3 region has 16 residues. Germline assignment: CDR1 SGHRS and CDR2 YFSETQ. The CDR3 sequence: CASRRATSGSTDTQYF. In DNA form, the CDR3 reads TGCGCCAGCAGGAGGGCGACTAGCGGGAGCACAGATACGCAGTATTTT.

This chain links TRBV27 with TRBJ1-1; D is possibly TRBD1 (5 bases). Germline CDR1 and CDR2: MNHEY and SMNVEV (reference sequence). Trimming left V 10 bases short and J 5 bases short, with 14 bases between. CDR3 length: 12 amino acids. The CDR3 DNA follows: TGTGCCACCTGGCAGGGAAGGACTGAAGCTTTCTTT. As protein: CATWQGRTEAFF.

The chain has TRBV4-1 and TRBJ2-7; D is perhaps TRBD1 (5 bases). Looked up from germline, CDR1 is MGHRA and CDR2 is YSYEKL. The CDR3 has 13 residues. V was clipped by 1 base and J by 6 bases, with 10 bases between them. This chain's CDR3 is CASSQGWGPEQYF. As DNA, the CDR3 is TGCGCCAGCAGCCAAGGATGGGGCCCCGAGCAGTACTTC.

This chain joins TRBV9 and TRBJ2-7; 9 bases align to TRBD1. Germline V gives CDR1 SGDLS, CDR2 YYNGEE. V was clipped by 0 bases and J by 1 base; unmatched bases: 5. This CDR3 region has 16 residues. The CDR3 bases are TGTGCCAGCAGCGTAGCTTCGGGACAGGGTTCCTACGAGCAGTACTTC. It yields the protein CASSVASGQGSYEQYF.

The chain joins TRBV27 to TRBJ2-1; no firm D call. The V end was cut by 3 bases, the J end by 5 bases, with 11 bases between. This CDR3 is built from 14 residues. Germline V gives CDR1 MNHEY, CDR2 SMNVEV (reference sequence). CDR3 sequence (DNA): TGTGCCAGCAGTTTCATTGGCGGTAACAATGAGCAGTTCTTC. Translation: CASSFIGGNNEQFF.

This chain uses TRBV7-9 with TRBJ2-1; 11 positions match TRBD2. CDR1 is SEHNR, CDR2 FQNEAQ, per germline (reference sequence). There are 18 residues in the CDR3. V shed 1 base and J 7 bases; nucleotides not matched to a gene: 12. The DNA for the CDR3 is TGTGCCAGCAGCTTAGTGCTAGGGGTAGCGGGAGGGCGGAATGAGCAGTTCTTC. Encoded protein: CASSLVLGVAGGRNEQFF.

V usage is TRBV5-4 and J usage is TRBJ2-7; D may be TRBD1 (6 bases). This CDR3 spans 16 amino acids. V lost 7 bases and J lost 4, with 24 bases in between. CDR1 SGHNT and CDR2 YYREEE come from the germline V gene (reference sequence). CDR3 protein: CASFSNSDRTGYEQYF. DNA of the CDR3: TGTGCCAGCTTTTCCAACTCCGACAGGACCGGTTACGAGCAGTACTTC.

The rearrangement uses TRBV4-2 and TRBJ2-1, with D tentatively TRBD1 (6 bases). The CDR3 loop spans 16 amino acids. V was pared by 0 bases and J by 4 bases, with 13 bases between. Germline loops: CDR1 LGHNA, CDR2 YNFKEQ. CDR3 sequence reads: CASSQEEQGFYNEQFF. The DNA of the CDR3 is TGTGCCAGCAGCCAAGAGGAACAGGGTTTTTACAATGAGCAGTTCTTC.

The chain combines TRBV6-1 with TRBJ2-7, with D hard to call. Germline V CDR1 and CDR2: MNHNS, SASEGT. The V gene lost 1 base and the J gene lost 6 bases, with 4 bases spanning the gap. The CDR3 runs to 11 residues. The CDR3 is CASSEGSEQYF. The CDR3 DNA is TGTGCCAGCAGTGAAGGGAGCGAGCAGTACTTC.

This clone was detected once. This chain links TRBV30 with TRBJ1-5; a possible D gene is TRBD1 (5 bases). V lost 2 bases to trimming and J lost 0 bases, with 20 bases between them. This CDR3 spans 18 amino acids. Germline V gives CDR1 GTSNPN, CDR2 SVGIG (reference sequence). The CDR3, as DNA: TGTGCCTGGAGTCGGGGGGGACGGCCGGTATATAGCAATCAGCCCCAGCATTTT. Its protein product is CAWSRGGRPVYSNQPQHF. Full variable domain (rest looked up from reference TRBV30 and TRBJ1-5): SQTIHQWPATLVQPVGSPLSLECTVEGTSNPNLYWYRQAAGRGLQLLFYSVGIGQISSEVPQNLSASRPQDRQFILSSKKLLLSDSGFYLCAWSRGGRPVYSNQPQHFGDGTRLSIL.

The V gene is TRBV7-8, the J gene TRBJ2-2, with 8 positions matching TRBD2. The ends lost 5 bases at V and 6 bases at J; junction bases unmatched: 8. The germline CDR1 and CDR2 sequences are SGHVS and FQNEAQ. There are 15 residues in the CDR3. CDR3 residues: CASSPPGLAAGELFF. The DNA for the CDR3 is TGTGCCAGCAGCCCCCCCGGACTAGCAGCCGGGGAGCTGTTTTTT.

This clone has more than one count but fewer than ten. V is TRBV5-4 and J is TRBJ2-7; weak D call: TRBD2 (6 bases). The germline gives CDR1 SGHNT, CDR2 YYREEE (reference sequence). V lost 4 bases and J 4 bases, leaving 18 bases between the germline ends. The CDR3 loop spans 15 amino acids. The chain's CDR3 is CASSPWGEPGYEQYF. The DNA of the CDR3 is TGTGCCAGCAGCCCCTGGGGGGAGCCAGGTTACGAGCAGTACTTC. Looking up the rest from reference TRBV5-4 and TRBJ2-7 gives the full variable domain: ETGVTQSPTHLIKTRGQQVTLRCSSQSGHNTVSWYQQALGQGPQFIFQYYREEENGRGNFPPRFSGLQFPNYSSELNVNALELDDSALYLCASSPWGEPGYEQYFGPGTRLTVT.

This chain uses TRBV19 with TRBJ1-5; D may be TRBD1 (6 bases). Per germline, CDR1 LNHDA and CDR2 SQIVND (reference sequence). This CDR3 is 16 amino acids long. V was trimmed by 8 bases and J by 7 bases, leaving 24 bases between them. The CDR3 coding sequence is TGTGCCAGTTCGCCCACAGGGAGGCGGGTGCACCAGCCCCAGCATTTT. Translation gives CASSPTGRRVHQPQHF.

The chain recombines TRBV7-2 with TRBJ2-7, with D unresolved. Between the trimmed V and J ends, which lost 5 bases and 3 bases, there was a span of 5 bases. Germline CDR1 is SGHTA and CDR2 is FQGNSA. The CDR3 spans 11 residues. The CDR3 nucleotides read TGTGCCAGCAGCCCCAACTACGAGCAGTACTTC. Its translation: CASSPNYEQYF.

V gene TRBV2 combines with J gene TRBJ1-4; D is ambiguous. The germline V and J ends were trimmed by 2 bases and 6 bases, with 13 bases remaining between them. CDR1 is SNHLY and CDR2 is FYNNEI in the germline V gene. The CDR3 has 15 amino acids. The CDR3 reads CASSEIGPADEKLFF. DNA for the CDR3: TGTGCCAGCAGTGAAATCGGGCCAGCCGATGAAAAACTGTTTTTT.

The chain combines TRBV13 with TRBJ2-1, with D perhaps assigned TRBD1 or TRBD2 (5 bases each). The CDR3 has 18 residues. V was shortened by 5 bases and J by 0 bases, with 20 bases between the two germline ends. Germline V gene sequence: CDR1 PRHDT, CDR2 FYEKMQ (reference sequence). The CDR3 region has the DNA TGTGCCAGCAGCCCGACCCCCGGGACCACGAGCTCCTACAATGAGCAGTTCTTC. Amino acids: CASSPTPGTTSSYNEQFF.

This clone showed up just a few times. This chain connects TRBV4-1 to TRBJ1-1; no definite D call. Germline CDR1 MGHRA, CDR2 YSYEKL. Trimming removed 1 base at V and 0 bases at J, with 9 bases between. The CDR3 is 15 residues long. As DNA, the CDR3 is TGCGCCAGCAGCCAAGCCCAGGCAATGAACACTGAAGCTTTCTTT. Translation: CASSQAQAMNTEAFF.